The 23 T cell receptor beta chains reported below all come from one sample, sequenced in a study of blood T cell repertoires in COVID-19. Profiling relied on immunoSEQ multiplex PCR, and the TCRdb table lists in-frame clones only, not all of them. The sample carries about 300,000 clones, 90% recorded once. Sequencing was done on a sample of PBMCs or T cells enriched from blood (not recorded which). The receptors shown here come from a woman in her thirties who had recovered from COVID-19.

This clone showed up just a few times. The rearrangement joins TRBV27 to TRBJ1-2; 7 nucleotides align to TRBD1. The CDR3 spans 15 residues. Trimming at V came to 6 bases and at J to 4 bases, leaving 11 bases not matched to a gene. Per the germline V gene, CDR1 is MNHEY and CDR2 is SMNVEV (reference sequence). The CDR3, as DNA: TGTGCCAGCAGCCTGAGGGGGCTTGGGGTCTATGGCTACACCTTC. Protein sequence: CASSLRGLGVYGYTF.

The rearrangement uses TRBV7-9 and TRBJ2-1, with TRBD2 as a possible D gene (6 bases). Trimming removed 5 bases at V and 4 bases at J, with 18 bases between. This CDR3 has 16 residues. Germline-derived CDR1 and CDR2 are SEHNR and FQNEAQ (reference sequence). The chain's CDR3 is CASSPPGTLKYNEQFF. The CDR3 DNA reads as TGTGCCAGCAGCCCTCCCGGGACTCTCAAGTACAATGAGCAGTTCTTC.

The chain has TRBV7-2 and TRBJ2-1; TRBD2 aligns across 11 bases. CDR3 length: 16 amino acids. Trimming took 1 base from V and 3 from J; bases not matched to a gene: 2. Germline assignment: CDR1 SGHTA and CDR2 FQGNSA. The CDR3 coding sequence is TGTGCCAGCAGCTTAGTAGCGGGAGGGGTCTACAATGAGCAGTTCTTC. Protein: CASSLVAGGVYNEQFF. Using reference TRBV7-2 and TRBJ2-1 for the parts outside the CDR3, the full variable domain is GAGVSQSPSNKVTEKGKDVELRCDPISGHTALYWYRQSLGQGLEFLIYFQGNSAPDKSGLPSDRFSAERTGGSVSTLTIQRTQQEDSAVYLCASSLVAGGVYNEQFFGPGTRLTVL.

About this clone itself: Other DNA sequences from this sample encode an identical CDR3 as well. The V and J genes are TRBV15 and TRBJ1-4; D perhaps matches TRBD1 (6 bases). Germline CDR1 reads LNHNV; CDR2 reads YYDKDF (reference sequence). Trimming stripped 0 bases from V and 4 bases from J, with 6 bases between. This CDR3 region has 14 residues. The CDR3, as DNA: TGTGCCACCAGCAGAGACAGGGGTAATGAAAAACTGTTTTTT. It encodes CATSRDRGNEKLFF.

The chain uses TRBV28 and TRBJ1-5; possibly TRBD1 for D (5 bases). Germline-derived CDR1 and CDR2 are MDHEN and SYDVKM. Deletions cut 5 bases from V and 0 bases from J, with 23 bases between. This CDR3 comprises 19 residues. The CDR3 sequence: CASSPYPQGGWGSNQPQHF. The DNA for the CDR3 is TGTGCCAGCAGTCCCTACCCGCAGGGTGGATGGGGTAGCAATCAGCCCCAGCATTTT.

The CDR3 DNA follows: TGTGCCAGCAGGTCCAAGAGGGCGGGAGTGGCAGATACGCAGTATTTT. As protein: CASRSKRAGVADTQYF. The rearrangement uses TRBV7-8 and TRBJ2-3; 7 bases agree with TRBD2. Trimming took 6 bases from V and 4 from J; bases not matched to a gene: 13. The CDR3 length is 16 residues. Germline lookup yields CDR1 SGHVS and CDR2 FQNEAQ.

This clone has just one count. This rearrangement joins TRBV30 to TRBJ1-4; D remains unclear. The germline V gene encodes CDR1 GTSNPN and CDR2 SVGIG (reference sequence). The CDR3 totals 13 residues. V was pared by 7 bases and J by 0 bases, with 9 bases between. The CDR3 sequence: CALLAATNEKLFF. The CDR3, as DNA: TGTGCCTTATTGGCTGCAACTAATGAAAAACTGTTTTTT.

CDR3 amino acids: CASSQEAGVSYEQYF. In DNA form, the CDR3 reads TGTGCCAGCAGCCAAGAAGCGGGAGTTTCCTACGAGCAGTACTTC. The chain has TRBV4-2 and TRBJ2-7; 8 bases are shared with TRBD2. The length of the CDR3 is 15 residues. J was trimmed by 1 base and V by 0 bases; bases with no gene match: 2. Germline-derived CDR1 and CDR2 are LGHNA and YNFKEQ.

The chain combines TRBV7-3 with TRBJ1-1; possibly TRBD1 for D (6 bases). Deletions cut 2 bases from V and 1 base from J, with 14 bases between. Looked up from germline, CDR1 is SGHTA and CDR2 is FQGTGA. This CDR3 has 16 amino acids. CDR3 nucleotide sequence: TGTGCCAGCAGCTTATCGGGGGGCTGGACGAACACTGAAGCTTTCTTT. This sequence encodes CASSLSGGWTNTEAFF.

This chain uses TRBV5-4 with TRBJ1-1; D call uncertain. The germline V and J ends were trimmed by 3 bases and 1 base, with 10 bases remaining between them. Germline CDR1 SGHNT, CDR2 YYREEE (reference sequence). This CDR3 comprises 14 residues. The CDR3 loop is CASSWREGNTEAFF. DNA for the CDR3: TGTGCCAGCAGCTGGCGGGAGGGGAACACTGAAGCTTTCTTT.

The chain links TRBV4-3 to TRBJ2-1; 8 positions agree with TRBD2. Losses at the gene ends were 0 bases for V and 2 bases for J; bases not matched to a gene: 6. The CDR3 length is 17 residues. The germline gives CDR1 LGHNA, CDR2 YSLEER. CDR3 in amino acids: CASSQDMGTRPYNEQFF. The CDR3 DNA reads as TGCGCCAGCAGCCAAGATATGGGGACTAGACCCTACAATGAGCAGTTCTTC.

The sample holds one count of this clone. The rearrangement links TRBV28 to TRBJ1-3; possibly TRBD1 for D (5 bases). V dropped 6 bases and J dropped 7 bases, with 13 bases sitting between them. The CDR3 loop spans 13 amino acids. Germline assignment: CDR1 MDHEN and CDR2 SYDVKM. This chain's CDR3 is CASRGQGGNTIYF. CDR3 DNA sequence: TGTGCCAGCAGAGGTCAGGGAGGGAACACCATATATTTT.

The V gene is TRBV7-3, the J gene TRBJ1-2; maybe TRBD1 (6 bases). Trimming took off 1 base at V and 6 bases at J, with 15 bases between the two ends. Germline V lookup: CDR1 SGHTA, CDR2 FQGTGA. CDR3 length equals 15 residues. CDR3 DNA: TGTGCCAGCAGCTTAAGGGCGGGGGCTGTCGATGGCTACACCTTC. This gives the protein CASSLRAGAVDGYTF.

V is TRBV7-9 and J is TRBJ2-5; 7 bases map to TRBD2. Germline CDR1 is SEHNR and CDR2 is FQNEAQ (reference sequence). Trimming cost V 2 bases and J 5 bases; bases outside gene matches: 14. The CDR3 is made up of 17 amino acids. This chain's CDR3 is CASSLNGAPTGRETQYF. The DNA for the CDR3 is TGTGCCAGCAGCTTAAACGGGGCACCCACCGGGAGGGAGACCCAGTACTTC.

This sequence joins TRBV28 and TRBJ1-5, with 7 bases that match TRBD1. The germline V gene encodes CDR1 MDHEN and CDR2 SYDVKM. This CDR3 has 17 amino acids. The J segment lost 4 bases and the V segment lost 1 base, leaving 10 bases of the junction unmatched. In DNA, the CDR3 is TGTGCCAGCAGTTTATTTGGACAGGACTTAGCAAATCAGCCCCAGCATTTT. The encoded protein is CASSLFGQDLANQPQHF.

The chain is built from TRBV5-1 and TRBJ2-7; no clear D gene. V dropped 3 bases and J dropped 4 bases, with 14 bases sitting between them. Germline CDR1 is SGHRS and CDR2 is YFSETQ. CDR3 length: 14 amino acids. The CDR3 spells CASSSDGGIYEQYF. DNA of the CDR3: TGCGCCAGCAGCTCAGATGGTGGTATTTACGAGCAGTACTTC.

This chain uses TRBV5-6 with TRBJ1-6, with a weak D call TRBD1 (6 bases). Germline-derived CDR1 and CDR2 are SGHDT and YYEEEE. This CDR3 is built from 16 residues. Trimming cost V 5 bases and J 4 bases, with 16 bases left between them. The CDR3 reads CASRKQGLSYNSPLHF. The DNA for the CDR3 is TGTGCCAGCAGAAAACAGGGTTTATCATATAATTCACCCCTCCACTTT.

The rearrangement joins TRBV4-3 to TRBJ2-1; 8 positions agree with TRBD2. The CDR3 contains 14 residues. J lost 8 bases, V lost 3 bases, and 6 bases had no gene match. The germline CDR1 and CDR2 sequences are LGHNA and YSLEER. The CDR3 nucleotides read TGCGCCAGCAGCCAGGGGCGGACTAGCCATGAGCAGTTCTTC. Its protein is CASSQGRTSHEQFF.

J is TRBJ2-2 and V is TRBV5-1, with TRBD2 identical over 13 bases. Germline V gives CDR1 SGHRS, CDR2 YFSETQ. This CDR3 has 16 amino acids. V lost 4 bases and J lost 5; bases outside the gene matches: 5. CDR3 residues: CASSTVLAGGTGELFF. In DNA form, the CDR3 reads TGCGCCAGCAGCACCGTACTAGCGGGAGGGACCGGGGAGCTGTTTTTT.

The chain combines TRBV7-8 with TRBJ2-7; TRBD1 matches at 12 bases. The V segment lost 5 bases and the J segment 6 bases; nucleotides outside the gene matches: 2. The V gene's germline CDR1 is SGHVS and CDR2 FQNEAQ. The CDR3 runs to 13 residues. The CDR3 loop reads CASSRDRGREQYF. CDR3 DNA: TGTGCCAGCAGCCGGGACAGGGGGCGCGAGCAGTACTTC.

The genes are TRBV7-2 and TRBJ2-2, with D unclear. Germline values: CDR1 SGHTA, CDR2 FQGNSA. The ends were cut back, 0 bases at V and 4 bases at J, with 12 bases in the middle. CDR3 length: 16 residues. The CDR3 sequence is CASSLADRVSTGELFF. The CDR3 bases are TGTGCCAGCAGCTTAGCCGACCGGGTCAGCACCGGGGAGCTGTTTTTT.

The J gene is TRBJ2-3, the V gene TRBV24-1; D possibly corresponds to TRBD2 (7 bases). CDR3 length: 16 amino acids. The V and J ends lost 6 bases and 0 bases respectively, with 15 bases between them. Germline-derived CDR1 and CDR2 are KGHDR and SFDVKD. For the CDR3, the DNA is TGTGCCACCAGTCCCAATAGGGGGGGGAGCACAGATACGCAGTATTTT. Translation gives CATSPNRGGSTDTQYF.

This clone has only one observation. V and J are TRBV7-2 and TRBJ1-1, with D perhaps matching TRBD1 (5 bases). V was clipped by 5 bases and J by 7 bases, with 29 bases between them. CDR1 is SGHTA, CDR2 FQGNSA, per germline. The CDR3 contains 18 residues. CDR3 in amino acids: CASSKLVRGAGLMSEAFF. The CDR3 nucleotides are TGTGCCAGCAGCAAATTGGTTAGGGGCGCCGGTTTAATGAGTGAAGCTTTCTTT.